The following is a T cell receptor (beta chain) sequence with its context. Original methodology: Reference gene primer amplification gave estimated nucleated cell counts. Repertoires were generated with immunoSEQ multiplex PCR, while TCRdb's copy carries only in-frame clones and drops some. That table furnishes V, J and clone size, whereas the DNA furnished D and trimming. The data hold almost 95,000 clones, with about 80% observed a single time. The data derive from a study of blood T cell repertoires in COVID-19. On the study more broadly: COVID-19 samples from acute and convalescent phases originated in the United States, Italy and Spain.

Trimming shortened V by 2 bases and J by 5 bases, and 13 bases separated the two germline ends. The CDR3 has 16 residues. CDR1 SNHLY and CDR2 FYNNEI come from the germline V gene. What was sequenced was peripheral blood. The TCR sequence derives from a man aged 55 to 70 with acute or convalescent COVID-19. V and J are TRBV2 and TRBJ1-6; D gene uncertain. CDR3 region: CASSEFALSNNSPLHF. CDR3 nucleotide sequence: TGTGCCAGCAGTGAATTCGCCCTATCGAATAATTCACCCCTCCACTTT.